This T cell receptor (beta chain) was observed in a study of shared clonotypes between healthy human individuals. Study-level results: Shared clonotypes: roughly 5% naive CD4, around 4% naive CD8, less than 2.5% memory CD4, approximately 0.4% memory CD8.

Details on this clone: Its antigen remains unknown.

Clones were read by immunoSEQ multiplex PCR, and TCRdb kept only the in-frame ones, dropping some. This table has over a million clones, 78% appearing once. Naive CD45RA+ and memory CD45RA-negative subsets were split from CD4+ cells. The CDR3 runs to 12 residues. Germline V gives CDR1 MGHDK, CDR2 SYGVNS. With 6 bases removed from V and 4 bases from J, the gap between germline ends came to 9 bases. The chain has TRBV25-1 and TRBJ2-5; D possibly corresponds to TRBD1 (6 bases). The origin of this receptor is a man between 18 and 35 years old in good health. Some clones in this sample may be carry-over from other donors' samples. Sequencing was done on a sample of memory CD4+ T cells from PBMCs. The subset is: CD45RA-negative fraction. As DNA, the CDR3 is TGTGCCAGCAGCGGACAGTTAGAGACCCAGTACTTC. Amino acids: CASSGQLETQYF.